These T cell receptor beta chains were read from a single sample in a study of T-cell reconstitution after alpha-beta-depleted transplantation in children. TCRdb recomputed calls from the PCR reads with MiXCR, one row per CDR3 protein. Among about 230,000 distinct CDR3 sequences, under 13% were seen once, and the ten largest hold 28%. Sequences were derived from PBMCs, sampled before TCRalphabeta/CD19-depleted stem cell transplant. The source of these receptors is a child younger than two with acute myeloid leukemia, due to receive a stem cell transplant. The CDR3 runs from the conserved cysteine through the conserved F or W. Each record gives: J gene, D gene, V gene, clone size, CDR3 DNA, CDR3 protein. A D gene is named only where the DNA matches it firmly. Expanded clones are given a class, and other clones once, few, many or no size at all.

TRBJ2-3 TRBD2 TRBV20-1 many TGCAGTGCTAGGAAAGCGGGAGGGCTATGGAATACGCAGTATTTT CSARKAGGLWNTQYF
TRBJ2-7 . TRBV14 many TGTGCCAGCAGCCAAGATAGATGGGGGGCGAGCGAGCAGTACTTC CASSQDRWGASEQYF
TRBJ1-2 . TRBV7-9 many TGTGCCAGCAGACCCTCACCGGACAGAAGCTATGGCTACACCTTC CASRPSPDRSYGYTF
TRBJ1-1 . TRBV28 many TGTGCCAGCAGTTTGGGGGAGGGGGGCGAAGCTTTCTTT CASSLGEGGEAFF
TRBJ2-7 . TRBV15 many TGTGCCACCAGCAGCGGGACTGGCGGAATTTACGAGCAGTACTTC CATSSGTGGIYEQYF
TRBJ2-2 . TRBV2 many TGTGCCAGCAGTGAGGAAGCTAAAGGGGCCGGGGAGCTGTTTTTT CASSEEAKGAGELFF
TRBJ2-2 . TRBV7-2 . TGTGCCAGCAGCCTTAGATCCTCCATGAACACCGGGGAGCTGTTTTTT CASSLRSSMNTGELFF
TRBJ1-1 . TRBV28 many TGTGCCAGCAGTTCGCGGGTGAGTTCTCCTCTGGGGACTGAAGCTTTCTTT CASSSRVSSPLGTEAFF
TRBJ2-1 TRBD2 TRBV20-1 many TGCAGTGCTAGTATAAGCGGGAGCTCCTACAATGAGCAGTTCTTC CSASISGSSYNEQFF
TRBJ2-7 TRBD2 TRBV12-3/TRBV12-4 many TGTGCCAGCAGTTTTAGCGGGAGGGCCTCGGAACAGTACTTC CASSFSGRASEQYF
TRBJ2-7 . TRBV19 few TGTGCCAGTAGTTCCTCCCAGGGTTCCGAGCAGTACTTC CASSSSQGSEQYF
TRBJ1-1 . TRBV6-5 many TGTGCCAGCAGTTACTCTGCAGGGACCACGGGGAACACTGAAGCTTTCTTT CASSYSAGTTGNTEAFF
TRBJ1-2 . TRBV29-1 many TGCAGCGTGCCCGGTAGGGAACTAGCCGGTGGCTACACCTTC CSVPGRELAGGYTF
TRBJ2-7 . TRBV5-1 many TGCGCCAGCAGCTCGACAGGCCAGTCCTACGAGCAGTACTTC CASSSTGQSYEQYF
TRBJ1-1 . TRBV30 many TGTGCCTGGAGTGTACTCCCGAACACTGAAGCTTTCTTT CAWSVLPNTEAFF
TRBJ2-1 . TRBV20-1 many TGCAGTGCCCAAGTCGTGCTAGCCGATGAGCAGTTCTTC CSAQVVLADEQFF
TRBJ1-1 . TRBV3-1 . TGTGCCAGCAGCCAATGGTCGGATATGAACACTGAAGCTTTCTTT CASSQWSDMNTEAFF
TRBJ2-7 . TRBV12-3/TRBV12-4 many TGTGCCAGCAGTTGGACAACAAGCTCCTACGAGCAGTACTTC CASSWTTSSYEQYF
TRBJ2-1 . TRBV7-3 many TGTGCCAGCAGCCCCGGTGTTGACAATGAGCAGTTCTTC CASSPGVDNEQFF
TRBJ2-6 . TRBV24-1 many TGTGCCACCAGTGGGCCCTTGACCTCTGGGGCCAACGTCCTGACTTTC CATSGPLTSGANVLTF
TRBJ1-3 . TRBV5-1 many TGCGCCAGCAGCTTGGCCGGAGGGGTCCTGAGGAACACCATATATTTT CASSLAGGVLRNTIYF
TRBJ1-1 . TRBV15 many TGTGCCACCAGCAGAGTCGGCACTGAAGCTTTCTTT CATSRVGTEAFF
TRBJ1-2 . TRBV9 many TGTGCCAGCAGCGTAGTGGGGTCGGGAGGCTACACCTTC CASSVVGSGGYTF
TRBJ2-7 TRBD1 TRBV6-2/TRBV6-3 . TGTGCCAGCAGAGGGACAGGGGGTCGCTACGAGCAGTACTTC CASRGTGGRYEQYF
TRBJ2-3 . TRBV29-1 many TGCAGCGTTGCTCCCCTACCTTGGGATACGCAGTATTTT CSVAPLPWDTQYF
TRBJ2-7 . TRBV5-1 many TGCGCCAGCAGCTTGGAAGCAGCGGCCGGGACTCAGAACTACGAGCAGTACTTC CASSLEAAAGTQNYEQYF
TRBJ2-3 TRBD2 TRBV20-1 many TGCAGTGCTACGGGGGTGGGGGGGACCCCCACAGATACGCAGTATTTT CSATGVGGTPTDTQYF
TRBJ2-1 . TRBV11-1 few TGTGCCAGCAGCTTACGCCCAGGGGTTTTGGGGTCCTACAATGAGCAGTTCTTC CASSLRPGVLGSYNEQFF
TRBJ2-7 TRBD1 TRBV20-1 few TGCAGTGCCCAGGGGGCCTACGAGCAGTACTTC CSAQGAYEQYF
TRBJ2-4 TRBD2 TRBV7-2 many TGTGCCAGCAGCCCCGGACTAGCGGGACGCATTCAGTACTTC CASSPGLAGRIQYF
TRBJ2-7 . TRBV6-5 many TGTGCCAGCAGTTACTCTGGACGGCAACCCTACGAGCAGTACTTC CASSYSGRQPYEQYF
TRBJ2-1 . TRBV6-2/TRBV6-3 many TGTGCCAGCAGTTACTCGAGAAGGAATGAGCAGTTCTTC CASSYSRRNEQFF
TRBJ1-6 . TRBV7-9 many TGTGCCAGCAGCAGAACAGCCCTTCTCTCCTATAATTCACCCCTCCACTTT CASSRTALLSYNSPLHF
TRBJ1-1 . TRBV29-1 . TGCAGCGTTAACCGGGGAAACACTGAAGCTTTCTTT CSVNRGNTEAFF
TRBJ1-6 . TRBV6-5 many TGTGCCAGCAGTTACCCCGGGACGAATTCACCCCTCCACTTT CASSYPGTNSPLHF
TRBJ2-1 . TRBV27 many TGTGCCAGCGGCCTGGGTGGAAACAATGAGCAGTTCTTC CASGLGGNNEQFF
TRBJ2-5 TRBD2 TRBV6-6 many TGTGCCAGCAGTTACCGGGGGGGGGAGACCCAGTACTTC CASSYRGGETQYF
TRBJ1-1 . TRBV15 many TGTGCCACCAGCAGAGCCTTGAACACTGAAGCTTTCTTT CATSRALNTEAFF
TRBJ2-3 . TRBV19 many TGTGCCAGTAGTACCATTTTCGTGACAGATACGCAGTATTTT CASSTIFVTDTQYF
TRBJ1-3 TRBD1 TRBV7-3 . TGTGCCAGCAGCTTGCTTCCCGGGACAGGGGCTGGAAACACCATATATTTT CASSLLPGTGAGNTIYF
TRBJ1-5 TRBD1 TRBV12-3/TRBV12-4 many TGTGCCAGCAGTTTTGGGACAGGGGGAAATCAGCCCCAGCATTTT CASSFGTGGNQPQHF
TRBJ2-1 . TRBV5-1 many TGCGCCAGCAGCTTGGCTGGAGGTTGGGAGTTCGGCAATGAGCAGTTCTTC CASSLAGGWEFGNEQFF
TRBJ2-3 TRBD2 TRBV11-2 . TGTGCCAGCAGCCCCGGACTAGCCCAGTATTTT CASSPGLAQYF
TRBJ1-2 . TRBV5-1 many TGCGCCAGCAGATACACAGGGACCTATGGCTACACCTTC CASRYTGTYGYTF